A single sample gave rise to the 22 T cell receptor beta chains below, sequenced in a study of a mutant IDH1 vaccine in newly diagnosed glioma. For these receptors, no antigen is known. Libraries were prepared by immunoSEQ multiplex PCR; TCRdb keeps only in-frame clonotypes and omits some of them. The table has around 50,000 clones, around 85% seen once; the top ten hold roughly 4.3%. Time point given: week 47, end of study. Topical imiquimod was applied with each vaccine dose, which held 300 ug of mutant IDH1 20-mer peptide. The material sequenced was PBMCs, taken from a glioma patient whose treatment included an IDH1 peptide vaccine. All receptors derive from a woman in her thirties with glioma. Some clones in this sample may be carry-over from other donors' samples.

This clone was found once. The CDR3 loop reads CASSYFQTGGGRQYF. The CDR3 bases are TGTGCCAGCAGTTACTTCCAGACAGGGGGGGGACGGCAGTATTTT. V usage is TRBV6-5 and J usage is TRBJ2-3, with 9 positions matching TRBD1. The CDR3 is 15 amino acids. V shed 1 base and J 11 bases; nucleotides not matched to a gene: 10. CDR1 and CDR2 from the germline V gene are MNHEY and SVGAGI.

As to this clone: Germline and junction disagree at one end, which may indicate a read error. V usage is TRBV9 and J usage is TRBJ2-1; the D gene is possibly TRBD1 (5 bases). Germline V lookup: CDR1 SGDLS, CDR2 YYNGEE. CDR3 length: 15 amino acids. In DNA form, the CDR3 reads TGTGCCAGCAGCGCCCTACCTGACAGTTACAGTGAGCAGTTCTTC. Translated: CASSALPDSYSEQFF.

The chain couples TRBV4-2 to TRBJ1-2, with D uncertain. The CDR3 is 19 residues long. CDR1 is LGHNA, CDR2 YNFKEQ, per germline. The V end lost 4 bases, the J end lost 0 bases, and 24 bases lay between the germline ends. CDR3 DNA: TGTGCCAGCAGCCGCCCCACCCCAGCCGGGCCCTCAGCTAACTATGGCTACACCTTC. This gives the protein CASSRPTPAGPSANYGYTF.

The gene calls are TRBV10-3 and TRBJ2-1, with 10 positions matching TRBD2. Trimming cost V 4 bases and J 3 bases; bases outside gene matches: 3. CDR1 ENHRY and CDR2 SYGVKD come from the germline V gene. The CDR3 sequence is 15 residues long. The CDR3: CAISGTSGIYNEQFF. CDR3 bases: TGTGCCATCAGTGGGACTAGCGGCATCTACAATGAGCAGTTCTTC.

The chain is built from TRBV7-9 and TRBJ1-4, with TRBD1 identical over 8 bases. This CDR3 has 17 residues. J lost 11 bases, V lost 1 base, and 15 bases had no gene match. Looked up from germline, CDR1 is SEHNR and CDR2 is FQNEAQ (reference sequence). CDR3 region: CASSLGGAGGQEEKLFF. In DNA form, the CDR3 reads TGTGCCAGCAGCTTAGGAGGGGCAGGGGGCCAGGAGGAGAAACTGTTTTTT.

In this sample, this clone turned up a few times. The chain recombines TRBV4-2 with TRBJ2-1, with unresolved D. CDR3 length: 13 amino acids. CDR1 is LGHNA, CDR2 YNFKEQ, per germline. V lost 1 base and J lost 12, with 13 bases in between. In DNA, the CDR3 is TGTGCCAGCAGCCAAGTCCGTGAGACTGTGCAGTTCTTC. Translated: CASSQVRETVQFF.

The chain recombines TRBV28 with TRBJ2-7; D unresolved. Germline V gene lookup returns CDR1 MDHEN and CDR2 SYDVKM. Trimming removed 3 bases from V and 4 bases from J, with 7 bases in between. CDR3 length: 12 residues. CDR3 sequence reads: CASSFWGYEQYF. The CDR3 DNA reads TGTGCCAGCAGTTTTTGGGGATACGAGCAGTACTTC. Drawing the rest from reference TRBV28 and TRBJ2-7, the complete variable domain is DVKVTQSSRYLVKRTGEKVFLECVQDMDHENMFWYRQDPGLGLRLIYFSYDVKMKEKGDIPEGYSVSREKKERFSLILESASTNQTSMYLCASSFWGYEQYFGPGTRLTVT.

The rearrangement uses TRBV6-5 and TRBJ1-1; D unresolved. V was pared by 2 bases and J by 1 base, with 8 bases between. Germline V CDR1 and CDR2: MNHEY, SVGAGI. This CDR3 is built from 14 residues. CDR3 residues: CASSYVGRNTEAFF. The CDR3 bases are TGTGCCAGCAGTTACGTTGGGCGGAACACTGAAGCTTTCTTT.

The V gene is TRBV28, the J gene TRBJ2-7; 7 bases match TRBD2. V was clipped by 5 bases and J by 6 bases; unmatched bases: 13. The germline V gene has CDR1 MDHEN and CDR2 SYDVKM. The CDR3 loop spans 15 amino acids. The CDR3 spells CASSPNAPGTTEQYF. The CDR3 DNA sequence: TGTGCCAGCAGTCCAAACGCCCCTGGGACTACCGAGCAGTACTTC.

The gene calls are TRBV10-3 and TRBJ1-2; 9 bases are shared with TRBD1. The trim removed 0 bases at V and 3 bases at J, leaving 2 bases unmatched. This CDR3 is built from 15 residues. CDR1 and CDR2 (germline): ENHRY, SYGVKD. CDR3 in DNA: TGTGCCATCAGTGAGTCGACAGGGGGTGACTATGGCTACACCTTC. Protein sequence: CAISESTGGDYGYTF.

This chain uses TRBV30 with TRBJ2-1, with 9 bases lining up with TRBD2. The CDR3 covers 16 residues. Trimming removed 2 bases from V and 9 bases from J; junction bases left unmatched: 14. Germline CDR1 reads GTSNPN; CDR2 reads SVGIG (reference sequence). CDR3 nucleotides: TGTGCCTGGAGTCCCATAGCGGGAGCGAGTATCGGTGAGCAGTTCTTC. Translated, it gives CAWSPIAGASIGEQFF.

The rearrangement links TRBV12-1 to TRBJ2-1; TRBD2 was called by the table and not checked on the DNA. TRBV12-1 is a recognized pseudogene. This CDR3 region has 12 residues. The CDR3 DNA is TGTGCCAGCAGCTTTTGCTTCGGTGAGCAGTTCTTC. Translation: CASSFCFGEQFF.

This sequence joins TRBV30 and TRBJ2-4, with TRBD1 matching 8 bases. After removal of 1 base from V and 9 bases from J, the junction contained 8 bases not matched to a gene. CDR1 is GTSNPN and CDR2 is SVGIG in the germline V gene (reference sequence). This CDR3 has 14 residues. CDR3 protein: CAWSGQGALGIQYF. As DNA, the CDR3 is TGTGCCTGGAGTGGGCAGGGGGCGCTGGGCATTCAGTACTTC.

The table lists this clone with a count of one. The chain uses TRBV7-9 and TRBJ1-4; no definite D call. Germline CDR1 SEHNR, CDR2 FQNEAQ (reference sequence). The CDR3 extends over 15 amino acids. Trimming took off 3 bases at V and 7 bases at J, with 15 bases between the two ends. The CDR3 nucleotides read TGTGCCAGCAGCTTCTTTGGGCGATGGGGTGAAAAACTGTTTTTT. It encodes CASSFFGRWGEKLFF.

The chain links TRBV5-4 to TRBJ2-1, with 9 bases matching TRBD2. J gave up 8 bases and V 4 bases, and 10 bases lay outside the gene matches. Germline CDR1 is SGHNT and CDR2 is YYREEE (reference sequence). CDR3 length equals 15 residues. The CDR3 DNA sequence: TGTGCCAGCAGCCTACCGGGACTAGCTCGCGATGAGCAGTTCTTC. It yields the protein CASSLPGLARDEQFF.

The chain joins TRBV5-1 to TRBJ1-1; no clear D. The CDR3 runs to 12 residues. CDR1 is SGHRS and CDR2 is YFSETQ in the germline V gene. Trimming removed 4 bases from V and 4 bases from J, with 8 bases in between. CDR3 DNA sequence: TGCGCCAGCAGCCCGGGAACCACTGAAGCTTTCTTT. It encodes CASSPGTTEAFF.

About this clone: A junction boundary mismatches the germline segment, possibly from a read error. The chain joins TRBV7-7 to TRBJ2-1; the match to TRBD2 covers 8 bases. CDR1 and CDR2 from the germline V gene are SSHAT and FNYEAQ (reference sequence). The CDR3 loop spans 14 amino acids. CDR3 in amino acids: CASSPLAGDNEQFF. The CDR3 DNA sequence: TGTGCTAGCAGCCCTCTAGCGGGCGACAATGAGCAGTTCTTC.

The chain has TRBV6-5 and TRBJ1-1; 8 nucleotides line up with TRBD1. The CDR3 extends over 14 amino acids. Germline V gives CDR1 MNHEY, CDR2 SVGAGI. The V gene end was trimmed by 4 bases and the J gene end by 5 bases; junction bases not matched to a gene: 6. CDR3 in DNA: TGTGCCAGCAGTTTGACAGGGGAGGCAACTGAAGCTTTCTTT. Protein sequence: CASSLTGEATEAFF.

V is TRBV5-1 and J is TRBJ2-2; a possible D gene is TRBD1 (6 bases). Germline lookup yields CDR1 SGHRS and CDR2 YFSETQ. CDR3 length: 16 residues. V was cut by 3 bases and J by 6 bases, with 18 bases left in between. CDR3 sequence: CASSSGPEPGAGELFF. For the CDR3, the DNA is TGCGCCAGCAGCTCTGGGCCGGAACCAGGGGCCGGGGAGCTGTTTTTT.

V is TRBV27 and J is TRBJ1-2; D may be TRBD1 (5 bases). The ends were cut back, 6 bases at V and 4 bases at J, with 12 bases in the middle. The length of the CDR3 is 13 residues. Germline lookup yields CDR1 MNHEY and CDR2 SMNVEV (reference sequence). The CDR3 DNA reads as TGTGCCAGCAGGGCCCGACAGAGCTATGGCTACACCTTC. Protein sequence: CASRARQSYGYTF.

The chain is built from TRBV5-6 and TRBJ1-1, with 7 bases aligning to TRBD1. With 4 bases clipped from V and 1 base from J, the junction kept 7 bases outside the gene matches. The CDR3 has 15 amino acids. Germline CDR1 reads SGHDT; CDR2 reads YYEEEE. Written as DNA, the CDR3 is TGTGCCAGCAGCCGCTGGGACAGACAGAACACTGAAGCTTTCTTT. Its protein product is CASSRWDRQNTEAFF.

The chain combines TRBV5-1 with TRBJ1-5; 7 bases are shared with TRBD1. Looked up from germline, CDR1 is SGHRS and CDR2 is YFSETQ. The CDR3 length is 13 residues. J lost 6 bases, V lost 4 bases, and 4 bases had no gene match. CDR3 residues: CASSLGGSQPQHF. CDR3 nucleotide sequence: TGCGCCAGCAGCCTAGGGGGCAGTCAGCCCCAGCATTTT. Complete variable domain (other parts from reference TRBV5-1 and TRBJ1-5): KAGVTQTPRYLIKTRGQQVTLSCSPISGHRSVSWYQQTPGQGLQFLFEYFSETQRNKGNFPGRFSGRQFSNSRSEMNVSTLELGDSALYLCASSLGGSQPQHFGDGTRLSIL.